Following are 13 T cell receptor beta chains from one sample sequenced in a study of blood T cell repertoires in COVID-19. The data were produced by immunoSEQ multiplex PCR, yet TCRdb's version contains in-frame clones alone and is incomplete. There are some 280,000 clones in the sample; roughly 90% occur only once, and approximately 12% lies in the top ten. The sequenced sample was peripheral blood. All receptors derive from a woman in her sixties or seventies with acute or convalescent COVID-19.

This rearrangement joins TRBV5-1 to TRBJ2-1; 8 bases line up with TRBD2. V lost 0 bases to trimming and J lost 9 bases; unmatched junction nucleotides: 11. The CDR3 consists of 16 residues. Germline lookup yields CDR1 SGHRS and CDR2 YFSETQ. Here the CDR3 DNA reads TGCGCCAGCAGCTTGGTCCTGGGACTAGTAGGAGGTGAGCAGTTCTTC. Amino acids: CASSLVLGLVGGEQFF.

This chain uses TRBV6-5 with TRBJ2-7, with D possibly TRBD2 on 6 matching bases. This CDR3 comprises 15 residues. Germline lookup yields CDR1 MNHEY and CDR2 SVGAGI. Trimming removed 0 bases from V and 1 base from J, with 10 bases in between. In nucleotides, the CDR3 is TGTGCCAGCAGTTACTCGGAGGGTGGGTCCTACGAGCAGTACTTC. It codes for CASSYSEGGSYEQYF.

J is TRBJ2-5 and V is TRBV5-4; D is possibly TRBD2 (7 bases). Trimming removed 5 bases from V and 0 bases from J, with 11 bases in between. The CDR3 is 14 amino acids. Germline V CDR1 and CDR2: SGHNT, YYREEE (reference sequence). The CDR3 nucleotides are TGTGCCAGCAGTCCGGGGGGCTACCAAGAGACCCAGTACTTC. This translates into CASSPGGYQETQYF. The whole variable domain, remainder taken from reference TRBV5-4 and TRBJ2-5, is ETGVTQSPTHLIKTRGQQVTLRCSSQSGHNTVSWYQQALGQGPQFIFQYYREEENGRGNFPPRFSGLQFPNYSSELNVNALELDDSALYLCASSPGGYQETQYFGPGTRLLVL.

This clone was counted once. This sequence joins TRBV28 and TRBJ2-3; weak D call: TRBD2 (6 bases). CDR1 is MDHEN, CDR2 SYDVKM, per germline. The length of the CDR3 is 12 residues. Trimming left V 6 bases short and J 7 bases short, with 11 bases between. CDR3 DNA sequence: TGTGCCAGCAGCCCCCGGGAGAATACGCAGTATTTT. Its translation: CASSPRENTQYF.

This chain connects TRBV18 to TRBJ1-6; D gene ambiguous. The V gene lost 5 bases and the J gene lost 13 bases, with 12 bases spanning the gap. Germline-derived CDR1 and CDR2 are KGHSH and LQKENI. The CDR3 runs 12 residues. The CDR3 here is CASSARLSPLHF. The DNA of the CDR3 is TGTGCCAGCTCAGCGCGACTCTCCCCCCTCCACTTT.

The chain couples TRBV19 to TRBJ2-3, with 7 bases matching TRBD2. V lost 6 bases and J lost 0; bases outside the gene matches: 9. The CDR3 extends over 16 amino acids. The germline gives CDR1 LNHDA, CDR2 SQIVND (reference sequence). The CDR3 protein is CASRPPAGVSTDTQYF. The CDR3, as DNA: TGTGCCAGTAGACCCCCCGCGGGGGTGAGCACAGATACGCAGTATTTT. The entire variable domain, with the rest obtained from reference TRBV19 and TRBJ2-3, is as follows: DGGITQSPKYLFRKEGQNVTLSCEQNLNHDAMYWYRQDPGQGLRLIYYSQIVNDFQKGDIAEGYSVSREKKESFPLTVTSAQKNPTAFYLCASRPPAGVSTDTQYFGPGTRLTVL.

The chain couples TRBV12-2 to TRBJ1-1. TRBV12-2 is labeled a pseudogene. The CDR3 totals 14 residues. CDR3 DNA: TGTGCAAGTCGCTTAGTGGGAGGAGGATTTGAAGCTTTCTTT. Translated: CASRLVGGGFEAFF.

The chain uses TRBV18 and TRBJ1-6, with D possibly matching TRBD1 (5 bases). This CDR3 has 14 residues. Germline values: CDR1 KGHSH, CDR2 LQKENI. V was cut by 3 bases and J by 8 bases, with 11 bases left in between. The CDR3 spells CASSPLTEDSPLHF. The CDR3 DNA sequence: TGTGCCAGCTCACCTTTGACAGAGGATTCACCCCTCCACTTT.

V usage is TRBV3-1 (or the pseudogene TRBV3-2) and J usage is TRBJ2-7; maybe TRBD1 (5 bases). V lost 2 bases to trimming and J lost 3 bases, with 11 bases between them. Germline V CDR1 and CDR2: LGHDT, YNNKEL (reference sequence). The CDR3 is 14 residues long. CDR3 coding DNA: TGTGCCAGCAGCCAATTGGGTCAGGGCTACGAGCAGTACTTC. As protein: CASSQLGQGYEQYF.

Comment on this clone: The junction and the germline gene differ at one end; a read error may be behind it. CDR3 sequence: CASNLIGQGMNTEAFF. The CDR3 DNA sequence: TGTGCCAGCAATTTAATCGGACAGGGGATGAACACTGAAGCTTTCTTT. The chain links TRBV28 to TRBJ1-1; the match to TRBD1 covers 9 bases. The CDR3 runs 16 residues. CDR1 MDHEN and CDR2 SYDVKM come from the germline V gene.

The V call is TRBV5-4, the J call TRBJ2-7; 12 nucleotides align to TRBD2. CDR3 length equals 14 residues. Trimming removed 5 bases from V and 5 bases from J; junction bases left unmatched: 5. Germline CDR1 SGHNT, CDR2 YYREEE (reference sequence). In DNA form, the CDR3 reads TGTGCCAGCAGTCTAGCGGGAGGGCCGAACGAGCAGTACTTC. Translated, it gives CASSLAGGPNEQYF. Variable domain in full (rest from reference TRBV5-4 and TRBJ2-7): ETGVTQSPTHLIKTRGQQVTLRCSSQSGHNTVSWYQQALGQGPQFIFQYYREEENGRGNFPPRFSGLQFPNYSSELNVNALELDDSALYLCASSLAGGPNEQYFGPGTRLTVT.

CDR3 sequence (DNA): TGTGCCAGCAGCTTGCGAGGGGAGCAGTTCTTC. Protein product: CASSLRGEQFF. V is TRBV5-6 and J is TRBJ2-1; possibly TRBD2 for D (5 bases). Trimming stripped 1 base from V and 10 bases from J, with 6 bases between. The CDR3 is 11 residues long. Germline values: CDR1 SGHDT, CDR2 YYEEEE. The complete variable domain, with remaining parts taken from reference TRBV5-6 and TRBJ2-1, reads DAGVTQSPTHLIKTRGQQVTLRCSPKSGHDTVSWYQQALGQGPQFIFQYYEEEERQRGNFPDRFSGHQFPNYSSELNVNALLLGDSALYLCASSLRGEQFFGPGTRLTVL.

The chain recombines TRBV7-2 with TRBJ2-5; possibly TRBD2 for D (6 bases). Trimming pared 1 base from V and 2 bases from J, leaving 14 bases between. Looked up from germline, CDR1 is SGHTA and CDR2 is FQGNSA. The CDR3 spans 16 residues. The CDR3 nucleotides read TGTGCCAGCAGCTTAGTAGGGCGGGGCTTTCAAGAGACCCAGTACTTC. Its protein product is CASSLVGRGFQETQYF.